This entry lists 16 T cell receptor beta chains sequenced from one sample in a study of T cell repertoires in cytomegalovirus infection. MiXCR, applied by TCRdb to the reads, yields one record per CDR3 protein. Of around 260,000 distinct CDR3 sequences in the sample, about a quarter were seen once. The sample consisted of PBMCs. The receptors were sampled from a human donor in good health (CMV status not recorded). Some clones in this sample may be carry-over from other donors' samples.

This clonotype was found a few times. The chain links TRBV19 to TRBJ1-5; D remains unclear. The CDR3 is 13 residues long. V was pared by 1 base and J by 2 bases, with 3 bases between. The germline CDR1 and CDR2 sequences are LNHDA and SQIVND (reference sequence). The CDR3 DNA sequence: TGTGCCAGTAGTATAGTTGGCAATCAGCCCCAGCATTTT. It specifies CASSIVGNQPQHF.

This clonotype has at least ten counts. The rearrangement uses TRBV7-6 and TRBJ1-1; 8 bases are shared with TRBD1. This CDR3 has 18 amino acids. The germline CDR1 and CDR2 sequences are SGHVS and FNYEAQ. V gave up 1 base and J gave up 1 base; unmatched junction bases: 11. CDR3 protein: CASSLETGESWRNTEAFF. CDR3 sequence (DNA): TGTGCCAGCAGCTTAGAGACAGGGGAAAGTTGGAGGAACACTGAAGCTTTCTTT.

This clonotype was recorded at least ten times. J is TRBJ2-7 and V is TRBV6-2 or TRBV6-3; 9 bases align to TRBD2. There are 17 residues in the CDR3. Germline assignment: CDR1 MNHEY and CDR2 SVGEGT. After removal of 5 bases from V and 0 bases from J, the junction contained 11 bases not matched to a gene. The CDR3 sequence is CASSDPLAGLSSYEQYF. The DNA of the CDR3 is TGTGCCAGCAGTGACCCCCTAGCGGGACTCAGCTCCTACGAGCAGTACTTC.

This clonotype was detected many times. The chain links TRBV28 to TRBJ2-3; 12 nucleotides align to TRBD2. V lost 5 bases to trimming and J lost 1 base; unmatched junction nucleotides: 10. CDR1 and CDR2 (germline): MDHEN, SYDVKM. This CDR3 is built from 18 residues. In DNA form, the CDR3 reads TGTGCCAGCAGTACGCGTCTAGCGGGAGGGCCGGGCACAGATACGCAGTATTTT. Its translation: CASSTRLAGGPGTDTQYF.

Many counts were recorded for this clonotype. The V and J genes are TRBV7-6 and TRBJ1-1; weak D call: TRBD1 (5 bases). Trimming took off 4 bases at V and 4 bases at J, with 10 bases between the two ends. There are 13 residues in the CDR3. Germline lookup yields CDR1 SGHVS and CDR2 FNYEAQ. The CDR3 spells CASSSQGVTEAFF. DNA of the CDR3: TGTGCCAGCAGCTCGCAGGGTGTCACTGAAGCTTTCTTT.

The CDR3 is CAISDSFTGELFF. CDR3 nucleotide sequence: TGTGCCATCAGTGACAGTTTCACCGGGGAGCTGTTTTTT. V is TRBV10-3 and J is TRBJ2-2; no clear D gene. Per germline, CDR1 ENHRY and CDR2 SYGVKD. Trimming cost V 3 bases and J 4 bases, with 6 bases left between them. This CDR3 has 13 amino acids.

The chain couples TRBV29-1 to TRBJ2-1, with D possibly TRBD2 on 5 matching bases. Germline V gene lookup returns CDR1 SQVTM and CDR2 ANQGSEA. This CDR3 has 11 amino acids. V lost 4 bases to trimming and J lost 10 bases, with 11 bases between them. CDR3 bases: TGCAGCGTTGGGAGGTTGGACGAGCAGTTCTTC. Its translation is CSVGRLDEQFF.

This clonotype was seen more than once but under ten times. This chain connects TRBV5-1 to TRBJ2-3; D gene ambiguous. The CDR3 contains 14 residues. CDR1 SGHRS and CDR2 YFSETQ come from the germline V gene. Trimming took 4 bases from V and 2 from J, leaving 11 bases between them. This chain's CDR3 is CASSRTDSTDTQYF. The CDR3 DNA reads TGCGCCAGCAGCAGGACGGATTCCACAGATACGCAGTATTTT.

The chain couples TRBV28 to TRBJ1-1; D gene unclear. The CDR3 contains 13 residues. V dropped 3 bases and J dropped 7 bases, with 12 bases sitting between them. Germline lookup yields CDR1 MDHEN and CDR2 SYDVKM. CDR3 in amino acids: CASSLGLSGEAFF. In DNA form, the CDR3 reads TGTGCCAGCAGTTTGGGCTTGTCGGGTGAAGCTTTCTTT.

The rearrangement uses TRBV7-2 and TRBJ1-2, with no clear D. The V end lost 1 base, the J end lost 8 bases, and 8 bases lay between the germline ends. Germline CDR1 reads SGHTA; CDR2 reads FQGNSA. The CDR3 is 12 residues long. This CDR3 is CASSLGGGGYTF. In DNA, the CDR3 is TGTGCCAGCAGCTTAGGGGGAGGGGGCTACACCTTC.

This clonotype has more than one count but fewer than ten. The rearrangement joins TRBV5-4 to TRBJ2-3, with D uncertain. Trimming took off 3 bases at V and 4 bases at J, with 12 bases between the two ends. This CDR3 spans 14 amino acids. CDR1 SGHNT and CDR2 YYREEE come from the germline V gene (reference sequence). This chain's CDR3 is CASSSAPNADTQYF. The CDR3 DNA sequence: TGTGCCAGCAGCTCGGCCCCGAACGCAGATACGCAGTATTTT. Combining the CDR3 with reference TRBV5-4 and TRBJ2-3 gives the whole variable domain ETGVTQSPTHLIKTRGQQVTLRCSSQSGHNTVSWYQQALGQGPQFIFQYYREEENGRGNFPPRFSGLQFPNYSSELNVNALELDDSALYLCASSSAPNADTQYFGPGTRLTVL.

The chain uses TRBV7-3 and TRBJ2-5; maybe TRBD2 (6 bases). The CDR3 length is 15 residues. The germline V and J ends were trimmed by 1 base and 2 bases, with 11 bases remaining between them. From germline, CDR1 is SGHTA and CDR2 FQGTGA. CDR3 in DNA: TGTGCCAGCAGCTTAATGGCGGGGAGGCAAGAGACCCAGTACTTC. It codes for CASSLMAGRQETQYF.

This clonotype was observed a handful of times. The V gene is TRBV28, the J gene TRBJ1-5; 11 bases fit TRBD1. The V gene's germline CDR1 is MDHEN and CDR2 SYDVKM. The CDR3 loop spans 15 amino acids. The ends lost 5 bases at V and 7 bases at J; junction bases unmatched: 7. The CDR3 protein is CASSPGTGGWQPQHF. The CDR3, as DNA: TGTGCCAGCAGTCCCGGGACAGGGGGATGGCAGCCCCAGCATTTT.

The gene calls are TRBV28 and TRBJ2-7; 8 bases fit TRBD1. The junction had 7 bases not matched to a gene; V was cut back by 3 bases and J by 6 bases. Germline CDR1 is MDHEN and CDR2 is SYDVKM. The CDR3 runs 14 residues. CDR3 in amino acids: CASSLMDRDGEQYF. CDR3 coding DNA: TGTGCCAGCAGTTTGATGGACAGGGACGGCGAGCAGTACTTC.

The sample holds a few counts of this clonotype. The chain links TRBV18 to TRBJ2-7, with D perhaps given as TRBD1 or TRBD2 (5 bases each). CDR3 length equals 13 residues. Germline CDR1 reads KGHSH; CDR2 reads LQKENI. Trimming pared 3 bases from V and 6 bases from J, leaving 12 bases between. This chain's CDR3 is CASSPKGSGEQYF. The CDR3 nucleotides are TGTGCCAGCTCACCTAAGGGGAGTGGCGAGCAGTACTTC.

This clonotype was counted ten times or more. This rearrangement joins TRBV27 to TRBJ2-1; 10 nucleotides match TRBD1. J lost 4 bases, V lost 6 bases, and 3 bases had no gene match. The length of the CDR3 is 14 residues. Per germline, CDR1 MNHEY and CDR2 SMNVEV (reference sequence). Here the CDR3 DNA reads TGTGCCAGCAGCACGGGACAGGGGTACAATGAGCAGTTCTTC. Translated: CASSTGQGYNEQFF.